This record looks at one T cell receptor beta chain sequence and its context. The antigen is unknown. The data belong to a study of T cell responses to AZD1222 COVID-19 vaccine. Study-wide results and caveats: The donors showed a predominance of white British ancestry and of females, with possible underestimation of clonal diversity.

CDR3 length: 15 amino acids. Germline loops: CDR1 MNHEY, CDR2 SVGAGI. V shed 2 bases, J shed 6 bases, and the junction held 3 bases outside the gene matches. Profiled with immunoSEQ multiplex PCR; TCRdb holds only in-frame clones, not every one. Among about 130,000 clones listed, 90% were seen once. V usage is TRBV6-5 and J usage is TRBJ1-5; 11 bases are a match to TRBD1. The sequence was collected from an adult in good health. Sequences were derived from peripheral blood, sampled on day 0 of MenACWY control vaccination. Written as DNA, the CDR3 is TGTGCCAGCAGTTACGGGACAGGGGGGACTCAGCCCCAGCATTTT. It translates to CASSYGTGGTQPQHF.